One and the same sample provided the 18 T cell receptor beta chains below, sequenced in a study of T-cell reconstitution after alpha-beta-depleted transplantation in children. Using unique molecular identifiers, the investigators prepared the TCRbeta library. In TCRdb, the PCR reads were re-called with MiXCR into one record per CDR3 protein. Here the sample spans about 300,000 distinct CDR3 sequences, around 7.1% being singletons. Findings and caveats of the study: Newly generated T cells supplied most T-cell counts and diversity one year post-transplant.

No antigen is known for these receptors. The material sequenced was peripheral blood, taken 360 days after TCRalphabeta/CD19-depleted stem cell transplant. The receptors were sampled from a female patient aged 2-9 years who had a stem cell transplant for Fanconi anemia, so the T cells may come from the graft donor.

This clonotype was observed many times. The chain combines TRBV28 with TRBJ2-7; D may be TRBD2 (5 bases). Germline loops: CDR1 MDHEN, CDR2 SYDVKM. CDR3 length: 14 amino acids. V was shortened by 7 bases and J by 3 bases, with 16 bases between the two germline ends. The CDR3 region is CASNVRGRYYEQYF. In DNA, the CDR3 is TGTGCCAGCAACGTCCGGGGAAGATACTACGAGCAGTACTTC.

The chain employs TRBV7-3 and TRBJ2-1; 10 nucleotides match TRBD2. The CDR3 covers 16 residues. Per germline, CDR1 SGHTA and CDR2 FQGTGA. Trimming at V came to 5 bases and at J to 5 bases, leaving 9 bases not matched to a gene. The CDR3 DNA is TGTGCCAGCAGCCAAATCGGCCTAGCGGGGGACAATGAGCAGTTCTTC. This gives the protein CASSQIGLAGDNEQFF.

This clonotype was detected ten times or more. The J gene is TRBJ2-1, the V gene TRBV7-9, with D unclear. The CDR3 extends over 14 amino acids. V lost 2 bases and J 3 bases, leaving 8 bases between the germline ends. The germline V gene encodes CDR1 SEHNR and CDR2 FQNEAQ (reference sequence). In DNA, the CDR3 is TGTGCCAGCAGCTTAACGGCGGACTACAATGAGCAGTTCTTC. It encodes CASSLTADYNEQFF. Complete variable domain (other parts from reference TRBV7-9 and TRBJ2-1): DTGVSQNPRHKITKRGQNVTFRCDPISEHNRLYWYRQTLGQGPEFLTYFQNEAQLEKSRLLSDRFSAERPKGSFSTLEIQRTEQGDSAMYLCASSLTADYNEQFFGPGTRLTVL.

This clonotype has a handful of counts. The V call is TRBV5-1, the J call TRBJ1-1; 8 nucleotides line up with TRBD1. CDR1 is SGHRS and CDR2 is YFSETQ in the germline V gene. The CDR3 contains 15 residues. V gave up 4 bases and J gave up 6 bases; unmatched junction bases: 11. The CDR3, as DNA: TGCGCCAGCAGCCTGCTGACAGGGGAGGGCTCTGAAGCTTTCTTT. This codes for CASSLLTGEGSEAFF.

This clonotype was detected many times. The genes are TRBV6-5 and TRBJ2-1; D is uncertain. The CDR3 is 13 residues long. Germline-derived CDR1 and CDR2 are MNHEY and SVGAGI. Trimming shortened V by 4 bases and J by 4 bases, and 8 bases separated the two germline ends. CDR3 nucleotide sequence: TGTGCCAGCAGTTTGACTTGGTACAATGAGCAGTTCTTC. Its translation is CASSLTWYNEQFF.

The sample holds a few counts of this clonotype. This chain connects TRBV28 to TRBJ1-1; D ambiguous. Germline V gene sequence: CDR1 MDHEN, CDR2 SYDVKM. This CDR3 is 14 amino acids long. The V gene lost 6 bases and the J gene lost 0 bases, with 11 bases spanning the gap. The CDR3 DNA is TGTGCCAGCAGGGAAGGGTTGATGAACACTGAAGCTTTCTTT. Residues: CASREGLMNTEAFF.

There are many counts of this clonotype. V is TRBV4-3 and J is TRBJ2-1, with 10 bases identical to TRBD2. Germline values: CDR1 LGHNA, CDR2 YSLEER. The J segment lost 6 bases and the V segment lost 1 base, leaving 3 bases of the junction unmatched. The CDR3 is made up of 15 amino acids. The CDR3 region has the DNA TGCGCCAGCAGCCAAGGTCTAGCGGGGGCCAATGAGCAGTTCTTC. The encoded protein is CASSQGLAGANEQFF.

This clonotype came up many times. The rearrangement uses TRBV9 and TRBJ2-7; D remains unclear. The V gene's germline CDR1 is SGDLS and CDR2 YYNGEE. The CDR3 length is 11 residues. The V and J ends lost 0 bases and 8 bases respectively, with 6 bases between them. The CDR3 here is CASSVEGQQYF. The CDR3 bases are TGTGCCAGCAGCGTAGAAGGGCAGCAGTACTTC.

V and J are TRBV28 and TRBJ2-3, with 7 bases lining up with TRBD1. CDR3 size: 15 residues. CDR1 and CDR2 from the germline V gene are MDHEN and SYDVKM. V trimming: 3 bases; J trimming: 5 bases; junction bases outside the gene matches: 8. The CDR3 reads CASSFDRAGLDTQYF. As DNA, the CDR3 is TGTGCCAGCAGTTTCGACAGGGCAGGTTTAGATACGCAGTATTTT.

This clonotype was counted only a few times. CDR3 coding DNA: TGTGCCATCAACTCGGGACAGGGGGGCGGGGAGCTGTTTTTT. It yields the protein CAINSGQGGGELFF. The rearrangement links TRBV10-3 to TRBJ2-2, with 11 nucleotides matching TRBD1. CDR1 is ENHRY, CDR2 SYGVKD, per germline. The trim removed 7 bases at V and 7 bases at J, leaving 5 bases unmatched. This CDR3 is built from 14 residues.

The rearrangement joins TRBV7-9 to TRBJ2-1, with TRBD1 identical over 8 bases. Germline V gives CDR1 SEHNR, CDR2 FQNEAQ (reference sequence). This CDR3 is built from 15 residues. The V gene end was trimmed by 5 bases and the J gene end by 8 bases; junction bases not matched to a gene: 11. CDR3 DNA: TGTGCCAGCAGCCCAGGAGCAGGGGGCTTGGATGAGCAGTTCTTC. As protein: CASSPGAGGLDEQFF.

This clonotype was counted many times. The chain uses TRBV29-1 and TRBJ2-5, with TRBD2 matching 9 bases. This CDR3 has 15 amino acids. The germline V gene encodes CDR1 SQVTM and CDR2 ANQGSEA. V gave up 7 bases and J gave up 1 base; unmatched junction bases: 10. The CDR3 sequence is CSALDRTSAQETQYF. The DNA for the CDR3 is TGCAGCGCTCTCGACCGGACTAGCGCCCAAGAGACCCAGTACTTC. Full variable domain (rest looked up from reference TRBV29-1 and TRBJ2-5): SAVISQKPSRDICQRGTSLTIQCQVDSQVTMMFWYRQQPGQSLTLIATANQGSEATYESGFVIDKFPISRPNLTFSTLTVSNMSPEDSSIYLCSALDRTSAQETQYFGPGTRLLVL.

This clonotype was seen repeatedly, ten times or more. The CDR3 DNA reads as TGTGCCAGCAGCTTAGCGCAAGGCGGGGCCTACAATGAGCAGTTCTTC. Its protein is CASSLAQGGAYNEQFF. The V gene is TRBV7-9, the J gene TRBJ2-1; D is perhaps TRBD2 (6 bases). CDR1 and CDR2 (germline): SEHNR, FQNEAQ (reference sequence). The CDR3 consists of 16 residues. With 0 bases removed from V and 2 bases from J, the gap between germline ends came to 11 bases.

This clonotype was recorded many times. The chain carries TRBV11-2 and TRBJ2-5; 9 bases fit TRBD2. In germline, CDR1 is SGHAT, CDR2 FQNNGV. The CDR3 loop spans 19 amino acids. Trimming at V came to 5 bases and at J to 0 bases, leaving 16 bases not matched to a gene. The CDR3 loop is CASSPGGILAGTNQETQYF. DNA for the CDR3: TGTGCCAGCAGCCCCGGTGGGATCCTAGCGGGAACAAACCAAGAGACCCAGTACTTC.

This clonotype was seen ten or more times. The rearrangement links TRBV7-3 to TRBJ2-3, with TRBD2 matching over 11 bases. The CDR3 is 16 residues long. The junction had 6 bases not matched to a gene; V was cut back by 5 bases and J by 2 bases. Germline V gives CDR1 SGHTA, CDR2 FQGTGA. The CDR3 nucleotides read TGTGCCAGCAGCGATCCGGGACTAGCGGACACAGATACGCAGTATTTT. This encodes CASSDPGLADTDTQYF.

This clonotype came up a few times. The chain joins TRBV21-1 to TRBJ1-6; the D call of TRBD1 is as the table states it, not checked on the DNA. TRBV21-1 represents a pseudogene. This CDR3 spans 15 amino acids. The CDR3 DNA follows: TGTGCCAGCAGCAAAAGGGAGGGGGCGAGATCACCCCTCCACTTT. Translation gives CASSKREGARSPLHF.

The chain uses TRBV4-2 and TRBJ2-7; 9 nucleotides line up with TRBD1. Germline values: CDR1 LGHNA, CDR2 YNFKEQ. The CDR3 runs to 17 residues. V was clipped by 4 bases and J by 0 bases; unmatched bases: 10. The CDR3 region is CASSPNTGTGSSYEQYF. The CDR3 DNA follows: TGTGCCAGCAGCCCCAATACCGGGACAGGGAGCTCCTACGAGCAGTACTTC.

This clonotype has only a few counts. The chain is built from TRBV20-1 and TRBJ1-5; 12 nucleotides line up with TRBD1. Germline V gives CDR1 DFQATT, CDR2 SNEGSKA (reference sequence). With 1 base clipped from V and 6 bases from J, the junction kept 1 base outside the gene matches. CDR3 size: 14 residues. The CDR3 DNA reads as TGCAGTGCTAGAGGGGACAGGGGGCTTCAGCCCCAGCATTTT. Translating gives CSARGDRGLQPQHF.